This T cell receptor beta chain originates from a study of lymphopenia after photon versus proton radiotherapy. Study outcomes and limitations: Post-nadir diversity loss with photons came from oligoclonal expansion, particularly CD8+ Temra cells. Larger post-nadir TCR diversity loss correlated inversely with survival in deceased patients. Proton therapy kept repertoires fairly stable, unlike photons, which gained effector/memory cells.

The trim removed 7 bases at V and 8 bases at J, leaving 10 bases unmatched. Germline V CDR1 and CDR2: SGHAT, FQNNGV. The CDR3 extends over 14 amino acids. Comments on this clone: Its cognate antigen is unknown.

Produced via immunoSEQ multiplex PCR; TCRdb's table is partial and in-frame only. Here the sample spans 52,000 or so clones, 92% being singletons. The rearrangement uses TRBV11-2 and TRBJ1-4; 7 bases line up with TRBD1. This clonotype was sampled from a middle-aged woman with cholangiocarcinoma. This specimen was peripheral blood, taken from a patient treated with photon-based radiotherapy. The DNA of the CDR3 is TGTGCCAGCACCGCAGCGGGACAGACCGAAAAACTGTTTTTT. Translation gives CASTAAGQTEKLFF.